This T cell receptor (beta chain) was profiled in a study of T cells after yellow fever vaccination. Study summary: Those fractions that held only low numbers of cells were prepared using the SMART-Seq v4 Ultra Low Input RNA kit. Findings of the study overall: At 95% to 98% for CD4 and about 88% for CD8, most primary-vaccination clones showed up again after the booster.

This clonotype was counted between two and nine times. Its target is unknown. As TCR cDNA was made by 5'RACE template switching, a universal primer site and UMIs were added. TCRdb reprocessed the 5' RACE reads via MiXCR and lists one record per CDR3 protein. The table lists hundreds of thousands of distinct CDR3 sequences, approximately 6% of them singletons. The sample in question was PBMCs, obtained 5 days after the yellow fever booster vaccination. This receptor was taken from a man under 40 who received the YFV17D yellow fever vaccine.

CDR3 protein: CASNQQGRFTDTQYF. The CDR3 nucleotides read TGTGCCAGCAACCAACAGGGGAGGTTCACAGATACGCAGTATTTT. This chain connects TRBV5-6 to TRBJ2-3; a possible D gene is TRBD1 (7 bases). Germline lookup yields CDR1 SGHDT and CDR2 YYEEEE. The V end was cut by 6 bases, the J end by 2 bases, with 16 bases between. The CDR3 length is 15 residues.